This TCR beta chain was retrieved from a study of blood T cell repertoires in COVID-19. The germline CDR1 and CDR2 sequences are GTSNPN and SVGIG (reference sequence). The CDR3 contains 11 residues. Trimming left V 1 base short and J 5 bases short, with 3 bases between. Sequencing was performed with immunoSEQ multiplex PCR; in TCRdb, only in-frame clones are kept and a portion is missing. The sample gives under 130,000 clones, 65% to 80% of which show up once; 15% to 20% is in the top ten. Specimen: peripheral blood. The chain joins TRBV30 to TRBJ2-1; D is ambiguous. This receptor was obtained from a woman aged 70-85 years with acute or convalescent COVID-19. The CDR3 spells CAWSANNEQFF. For the CDR3, the DNA is TGTGCCTGGAGTGCAAACAATGAGCAGTTCTTC.